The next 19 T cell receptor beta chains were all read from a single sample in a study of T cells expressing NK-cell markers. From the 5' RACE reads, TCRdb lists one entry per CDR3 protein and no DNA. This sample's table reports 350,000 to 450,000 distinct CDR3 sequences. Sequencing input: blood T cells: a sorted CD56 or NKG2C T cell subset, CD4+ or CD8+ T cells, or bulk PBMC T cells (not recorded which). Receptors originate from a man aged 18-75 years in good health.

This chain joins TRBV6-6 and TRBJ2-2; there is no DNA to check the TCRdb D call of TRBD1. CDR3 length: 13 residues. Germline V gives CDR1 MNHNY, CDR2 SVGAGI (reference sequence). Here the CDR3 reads CAIQNRGTGELFF.

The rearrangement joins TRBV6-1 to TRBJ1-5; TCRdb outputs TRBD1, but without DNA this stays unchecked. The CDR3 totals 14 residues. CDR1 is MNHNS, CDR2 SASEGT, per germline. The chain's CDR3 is CASTGQHNNQPQHF.

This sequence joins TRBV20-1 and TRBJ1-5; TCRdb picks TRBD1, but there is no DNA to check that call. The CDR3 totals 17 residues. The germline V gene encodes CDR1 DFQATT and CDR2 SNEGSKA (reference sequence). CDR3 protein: CSARDYQKGIRNQPQHF.

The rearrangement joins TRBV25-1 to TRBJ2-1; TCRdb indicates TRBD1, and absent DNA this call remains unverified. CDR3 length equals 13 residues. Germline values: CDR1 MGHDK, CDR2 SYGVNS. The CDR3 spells CASKGSGAAEQFF.

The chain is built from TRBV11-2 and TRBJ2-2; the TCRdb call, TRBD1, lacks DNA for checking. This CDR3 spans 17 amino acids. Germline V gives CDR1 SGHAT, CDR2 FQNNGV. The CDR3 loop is CASRSTGDRGSDGELFF.

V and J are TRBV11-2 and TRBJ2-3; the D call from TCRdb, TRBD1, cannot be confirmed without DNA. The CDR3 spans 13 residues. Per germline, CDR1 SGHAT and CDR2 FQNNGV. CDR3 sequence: CASSRPGVNTQYF.

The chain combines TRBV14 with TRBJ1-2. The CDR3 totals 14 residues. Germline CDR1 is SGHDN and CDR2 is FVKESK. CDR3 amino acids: CASSQVGSKGGYTF.

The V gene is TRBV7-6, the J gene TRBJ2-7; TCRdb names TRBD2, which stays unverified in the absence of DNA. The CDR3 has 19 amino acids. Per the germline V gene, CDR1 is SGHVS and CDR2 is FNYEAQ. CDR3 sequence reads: CASSLGPSGTSGASYEQYF.

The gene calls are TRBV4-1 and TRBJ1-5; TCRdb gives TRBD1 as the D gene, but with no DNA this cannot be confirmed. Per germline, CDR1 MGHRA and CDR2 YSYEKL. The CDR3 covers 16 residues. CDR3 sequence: CASSHATGRGNQPQHF.

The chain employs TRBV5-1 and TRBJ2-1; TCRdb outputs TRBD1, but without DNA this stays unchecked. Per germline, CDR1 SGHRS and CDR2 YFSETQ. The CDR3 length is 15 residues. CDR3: CASSLAGTAKDEQFF.

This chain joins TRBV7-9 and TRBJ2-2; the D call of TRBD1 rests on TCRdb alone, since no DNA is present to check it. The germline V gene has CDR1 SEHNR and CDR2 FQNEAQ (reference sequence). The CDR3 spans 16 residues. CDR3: CASSPGSGRNTGELFF. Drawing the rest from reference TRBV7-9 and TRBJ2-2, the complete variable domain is DTGVSQNPRHKITKRGQNVTFRCDPISEHNRLYWYRQTLGQGPEFLTYFQNEAQLEKSRLLSDRFSAERPKGSFSTLEIQRTEQGDSAMYLCASSPGSGRNTGELFFGEGSRLTVL.

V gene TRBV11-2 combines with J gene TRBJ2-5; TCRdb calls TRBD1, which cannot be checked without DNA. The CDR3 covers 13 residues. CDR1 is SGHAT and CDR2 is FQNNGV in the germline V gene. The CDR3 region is CASSPRGQWTQYF.

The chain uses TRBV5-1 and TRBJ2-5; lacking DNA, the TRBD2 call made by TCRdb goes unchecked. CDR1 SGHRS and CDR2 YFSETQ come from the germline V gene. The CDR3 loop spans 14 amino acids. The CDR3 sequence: CASSPSGRGETQYF.

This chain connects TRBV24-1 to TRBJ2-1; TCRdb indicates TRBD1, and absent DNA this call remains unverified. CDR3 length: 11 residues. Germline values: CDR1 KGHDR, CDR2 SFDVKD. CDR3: CATSVGTEQFF.

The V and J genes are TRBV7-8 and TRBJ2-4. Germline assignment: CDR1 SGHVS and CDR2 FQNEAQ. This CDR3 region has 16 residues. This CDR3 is CASSQTENLAKNIQYF.

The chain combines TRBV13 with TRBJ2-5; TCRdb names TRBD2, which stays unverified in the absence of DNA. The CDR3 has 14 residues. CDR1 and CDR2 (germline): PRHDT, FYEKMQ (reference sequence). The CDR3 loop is CASSLGDPLLPQYF.

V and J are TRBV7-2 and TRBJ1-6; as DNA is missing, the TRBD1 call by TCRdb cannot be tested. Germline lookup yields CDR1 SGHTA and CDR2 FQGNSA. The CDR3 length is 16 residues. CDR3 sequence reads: CASSPQGAGYNSPLHF.

The CDR3 spells CASSQDKQGIYEQYF. The chain uses TRBV4-2 and TRBJ2-7; TCRdb calls TRBD1, which cannot be checked without DNA. The CDR3 is 15 residues long. Germline V gives CDR1 LGHNA, CDR2 YNFKEQ.

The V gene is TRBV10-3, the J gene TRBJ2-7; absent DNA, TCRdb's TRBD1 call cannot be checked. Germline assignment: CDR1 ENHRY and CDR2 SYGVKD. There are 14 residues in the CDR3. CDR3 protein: CAISESGTNYEQYF.